This TCR beta chain was observed in a study of T-cell memory formation after mild COVID-19. Whole-study context: Largely donor-specific sequence clusters came from two donors. Points from the study as a whole: Shrinking CD4+ clones were chiefly CM and EM; CD8+ ones were chiefly EMRA. Researchers found some responding clones in pre-infection memory, a sign that cross-reactive memory joined.

Via MiXCR, TCRdb re-called the 5' RACE reads, giving one row per CDR3 protein. Here the sample spans 300,000 to 400,000 distinct CDR3 sequences, approximately 15% being singletons. The CDR3 loop spans 15 amino acids. The trim removed 6 bases at V and 2 bases at J, leaving 5 bases unmatched. CDR1 is LGHNA, CDR2 YNFKEQ, per germline. In regard to this clonotype: What it binds is not known.

This TCR came from a man aged 18 to 30 who had mild COVID-19 (a few samples of this study predate the infection). Cell type and time point are not known. The sample taken for sequencing was PBMCs or a T cell subset sorted from them (not recorded which). V gene TRBV4-2 combines with J gene TRBJ2-3; the match to TRBD2 covers 10 bases. This CDR3 is CASRRTSGNTDTQYF. CDR3 nucleotides: TGTGCCAGCAGACGGACTAGCGGCAACACAGATACGCAGTATTTT.